These T cell receptor beta chains were read from a single sample in a study of control samples from healthy donors and cancer patients. Generated by immunoSEQ multiplex PCR, the TCRdb table keeps only in-frame clones and is missing some. This table has just under 150,000 clones, around 92% appearing once. Input material: blood. These receptor sequences come from a man younger than 45 in good health. Both conserved end residues are part of each CDR3. The D gene is left open where the match is weak. For some rows the clone size is stated as once, few or many, or as a class when expanded; others skip it.

v_gene: TRBV7-2
j_gene: TRBJ2-7
d_gene: TRBD2
abundance: -
CDR3aa: CASSFSGGAYEQYF
CDR3nt: TGTGCCAGCAGCTTTAGCGGGGGGGCTTACGAGCAGTACTTC

v_gene: TRBV28
j_gene: TRBJ1-1
d_gene: -
abundance: -
CDR3aa: CASSAPQGLMNTEAFF
CDR3nt: TGTGCCAGCAGCGCGCCCCAAGGTCTAATGAACACTGAAGCTTTCTTT

v_gene: TRBV3-1/TRBV3-2
j_gene: TRBJ2-3
d_gene: -
abundance: -
CDR3aa: CASSQVSPVKITDTQYF
CDR3nt: TGTGCCAGCAGCCAAGTAAGTCCAGTAAAGATCACAGATACGCAGTATTTT

v_gene: TRBV20-1
j_gene: TRBJ1-1
d_gene: -
abundance: -
CDR3aa: CSAHRVGEAFF
CDR3nt: TGCAGTGCTCACAGGGTTGGTGAAGCTTTCTTT

v_gene: TRBV6-4
j_gene: TRBJ2-2
d_gene: TRBD1
abundance: -
CDR3aa: CASSPTGVTGELFF
CDR3nt: TGTGCCAGCAGCCCGACAGGGGTCACCGGGGAGCTGTTTTTT

v_gene: TRBV30
j_gene: TRBJ1-5
d_gene: -
abundance: few
CDR3aa: CAWSVIVCGNQPQHF
CDR3nt: TGTGCCTGGAGTGTAATTGTGTGTGGCAATCAGCCCCAGCATTTT

v_gene: TRBV2
j_gene: TRBJ1-4
d_gene: TRBD1
abundance: -
CDR3aa: CASSRDRGTNEKLFF
CDR3nt: TGTGCCAGCTCCCGGGACAGGGGGACTAATGAAAAACTGTTTTTT

v_gene: TRBV18
j_gene: TRBJ1-2
d_gene: TRBD1
abundance: -
CDR3aa: CASSPLGQEAYGYTF
CDR3nt: TGTGCCAGCTCACCATTAGGACAGGAGGCCTATGGCTACACCTTC

v_gene: TRBV4-1
j_gene: TRBJ1-5
d_gene: -
abundance: -
CDR3aa: CASSQDGGGNQPQHF
CDR3nt: TGCGCCAGCAGCCAAGACGGAGGAGGCAATCAGCCCCAGCATTTT

v_gene: TRBV9
j_gene: TRBJ2-7
d_gene: TRBD1
abundance: -
CDR3aa: CASSRGDRKYEQYF
CDR3nt: TGTGCCAGCAGCAGAGGGGACAGGAAATACGAGCAGTACTTC

v_gene: TRBV7-2
j_gene: TRBJ1-1
d_gene: TRBD1
abundance: -
CDR3aa: CASSARQGLNTEAFF
CDR3nt: TGTGCCAGCAGCGCTCGACAGGGGTTGAACACTGAAGCTTTCTTT

v_gene: TRBV9
j_gene: TRBJ2-1
d_gene: -
abundance: -
CDR3aa: CASSVNSYEQFF
CDR3nt: TGTGCCAGCAGCGTAAACTCCTATGAGCAGTTCTTC

v_gene: TRBV9
j_gene: TRBJ2-7
d_gene: -
abundance: -
CDR3aa: CASSVGAPGREQYF
CDR3nt: TGTGCCAGCAGCGTAGGAGCCCCAGGGCGCGAGCAGTACTTC

v_gene: TRBV29-1
j_gene: TRBJ1-1
d_gene: -
abundance: -
CDR3aa: CSVILPVGEAFF
CDR3nt: TGCAGCGTAATATTGCCGGTAGGTGAAGCTTTCTTT

v_gene: TRBV11-2
j_gene: TRBJ1-1
d_gene: -
abundance: -
CDR3aa: CASSPGLYEAFF
CDR3nt: TGTGCCAGCAGCCCGGGACTTTATGAAGCTTTCTTT

v_gene: TRBV19
j_gene: TRBJ1-1
d_gene: TRBD1
abundance: -
CDR3aa: CASNPTGDTEAFF
CDR3nt: TGTGCCAGTAACCCGACAGGGGACACTGAAGCTTTCTTT

v_gene: TRBV15
j_gene: TRBJ1-1
d_gene: TRBD1
abundance: -
CDR3aa: CATSRGGGQGDDTEAFF
CDR3nt: TGTGCCACCAGCAGAGGTGGTGGACAGGGGGATGACACTGAAGCTTTCTTT

v_gene: TRBV7-7
j_gene: TRBJ2-2
d_gene: -
abundance: -
CDR3aa: CASSLGRGTGELFF
CDR3nt: TGTGCCAGCAGCTTAGGAAGGGGTACCGGGGAGCTGTTTTTT

v_gene: TRBV29-1
j_gene: TRBJ2-1
d_gene: TRBD2
abundance: -
CDR3aa: CSVEGTRGEYAYNEQFF
CDR3nt: TGCAGCGTTGAAGGAACGCGGGGGGAGTATGCCTACAATGAGCAGTTCTTC

v_gene: TRBV5-1
j_gene: TRBJ2-5
d_gene: -
abundance: -
CDR3aa: CASSPPPETQYF
CDR3nt: TGCGCCAGCAGCCCGCCCCCGGAGACCCAGTACTTC

v_gene: TRBV29-1
j_gene: TRBJ1-1
d_gene: TRBD1
abundance: few
CDR3aa: CSVVALGQLNTEAFF
CDR3nt: TGCAGCGTAGTCGCCCTGGGACAGTTGAACACTGAAGCTTTCTTT

v_gene: TRBV6-2/TRBV6-3
j_gene: TRBJ1-2
d_gene: -
abundance: -
CDR3aa: CASGRGRSDYGYTF
CDR3nt: TGTGCCAGCGGCCGCGGCAGGTCGGACTATGGCTACACCTTC

v_gene: TRBV5-6
j_gene: TRBJ1-1
d_gene: -
abundance: -
CDR3aa: CASSLGWLAEAFF
CDR3nt: TGTGCCAGCAGCTTGGGATGGTTGGCTGAAGCTTTCTTT

v_gene: TRBV5-6
j_gene: TRBJ2-4
d_gene: -
abundance: -
CDR3aa: CASSPRHRLGIQYF
CDR3nt: TGTGCCAGCAGCCCAAGGCACCGACTGGGCATTCAGTACTTC

v_gene: TRBV27
j_gene: TRBJ1-1
d_gene: -
abundance: -
CDR3aa: CASSFRTGNTEAFF
CDR3nt: TGTGCCAGCAGCTTCAGGACGGGGAACACTGAAGCTTTCTTT

v_gene: TRBV9
j_gene: TRBJ1-3
d_gene: TRBD1
abundance: few
CDR3aa: CASSVEAQGVGNTIYF
CDR3nt: TGTGCCAGCAGCGTAGAGGCACAGGGGGTCGGAAACACCATATATTTT

v_gene: TRBV11-3
j_gene: TRBJ2-1
d_gene: TRBD2
abundance: -
CDR3aa: CASSSEGLADNEQFF
CDR3nt: TGTGCCAGCAGCTCCGAGGGACTAGCGGACAATGAGCAGTTCTTC

v_gene: TRBV7-9
j_gene: TRBJ2-7
d_gene: -
abundance: -
CDR3aa: CASSLVDGDEQYF
CDR3nt: TGTGCCAGCAGCTTAGTCGATGGGGACGAGCAGTACTTC